A selection of T cell receptor beta chains follows, all from one sample in a study of T cell clonotyping in hematopoietic cell transplantation. TCRdb keeps only in-frame clones here, not all; method: immunoSEQ multiplex PCR. The sample has thousands of clones, roughly a third seen once. Material: peripheral blood mononuclear cells, obtained 30 days after allogeneic stem cell transplant. All receptors derive from a female patient over 55 who had an allogeneic stem cell transplant, so the T cells may come from the graft donor. Some clones in this sample may be carry-over from other donors' samples. Both conserved end residues are part of each CDR3. Each record gives: CDR3 DNA, CDR3 protein, J gene, V gene, D gene, clone size. The D gene is left open where the match is weak. Clone size is not always given. Where it is, it says once, few, many or a class for expanded clones.

TGTGCCTGGAGTCCCCTAACAGGGAATACCGGGGAGCTGTTTTTT CAWSPLTGNTGELFF TRBJ2-2 TRBV30 . .
TGTGCCAGTAGTATAGATCGGATAGGTGGGGATGAAAAACTGTTTTTT CASSIDRIGGDEKLFF TRBJ1-4 TRBV19 . few
TGTGCCAGCAGCGAGAGACAGGGGAACGAGCAGTACTTC CASSERQGNEQYF TRBJ2-7 TRBV7-6 TRBD1 .
TGTGCCAGCAAACAAGGGAACTCTGGAAACACCATATATTTT CASKQGNSGNTIYF TRBJ1-3 TRBV14 . few
TGTGCCAGCAGCCCCGAGACAGGGGCCTACGAGCAGTACTTC CASSPETGAYEQYF TRBJ2-7 TRBV13 TRBD1 medium-sized
TGTGCCTGGAGTGTAGGGGGGAGCTCCTACGAGCAGTACTTC CAWSVGGSSYEQYF TRBJ2-7 TRBV30 . few
TGTGCCAGCAGTGAGGTAACCCGGGGGCCTGAAGCTTTCTTT CASSEVTRGPEAFF TRBJ1-1 TRBV6-1 . few
TGTGCCAGCAGCCCCTCCCGCGGCGAGCAGTACTTC CASSPSRGEQYF TRBJ2-7 TRBV14 . few
TGTGCCTGGAGTGGGACAGGCGGCTATGGCTACACCTTC CAWSGTGGYGYTF TRBJ1-2 TRBV30 TRBD1 once
TGTGCCAGCAGTGGTGGGGGCAGGGCCTACGAGCAGTACTTC CASSGGGRAYEQYF TRBJ2-7 TRBV28 . few
TGTGCCTGGAGTCGTCGACAGGGATACAATCAGCCCCAGCATTTT CAWSRRQGYNQPQHF TRBJ1-5 TRBV30 TRBD1 .
TGTGCCTGGAATGTAGGGACTAATGAAAAACTGTTTTTT CAWNVGTNEKLFF TRBJ1-4 TRBV30 . once
TGTGCCAGCACCCTTGGGGGGGGCTATGGCTACACCTTC CASTLGGGYGYTF TRBJ1-2 TRBV5-4 . .
TGTGCCTGCCAACCCGACTGGGAGGGGGCCCAGCATTTT CACQPDWEGAQHF TRBJ1-5 TRBV30 . few
TGTGCCAGCAGCGCGATGGGGGGGGCCGGCACCGGGGAGCTGTTTTTT CASSAMGGAGTGELFF TRBJ2-2 TRBV9 . .
TGTGCCAGTAGTATGGGGTCAGGGGGATTCTACGAGCAGTACTTC CASSMGSGGFYEQYF TRBJ2-7 TRBV19 TRBD1 medium-sized
TGTGCCAGCAGTTCCTCGGGGCCCTATGGCTACACCTTC CASSSSGPYGYTF TRBJ1-2 TRBV6-5 . few
TGTGCCAGCAGTCCAGGGGGGGGAGAGCAGTACTTC CASSPGGGEQYF TRBJ2-7 TRBV28 . few
TGTGCCTGGAGTGTAGGGACGGGGAACACTGAAGCTTTCTTT CAWSVGTGNTEAFF TRBJ1-1 TRBV30 . .
TGCGCCAGCAGGATTCGAGGGACTAGCGGGAGTATAAGGGGTAGCGAGCAGTACTTC CASRIRGTSGSIRGSEQYF TRBJ2-7 TRBV4-1 TRBD2 .
TGTGCCAGCAGTCAGGGAGGAGAAAAACTGTTTTTT CASSQGGEKLFF TRBJ1-4 TRBV28 . .
TGTGCCAGCACCGAGGACAGCCCTAACTATGGCTACACCTTC CASTEDSPNYGYTF TRBJ1-2 TRBV5-6 . few
TGCAGCGTAGAGGGCAGAATTCTCCAGAATGAGCAGTTCTTC CSVEGRILQNEQFF TRBJ2-1 TRBV29-1 . .
TGCGCCAGCAGCCAGCAATACTCCCTTATAGAGACCCAGTACTTC CASSQQYSLIETQYF TRBJ2-5 TRBV4-3 . once
TGTGCCAGCAGCCCCTACATCCGGGGCAACGAGCAGTACTTC CASSPYIRGNEQYF TRBJ2-7 TRBV16 . medium-sized
TGTGCCAGCAGCTTCGGCGGCGGCACTGAAGCTTTCTTT CASSFGGGTEAFF TRBJ1-1 TRBV7-9 . .
TGTGCCAGCAGGCAGGGAGGATCCTACGAGCAGTACTTC CASRQGGSYEQYF TRBJ2-7 TRBV6-5 . .
TGTGCCAGCAGCTTCTGGGGACAGGGGACCGGGGAGCTGTTTTTT CASSFWGQGTGELFF TRBJ2-2 TRBV5-6 TRBD1 .
TGCAGCGTTGGTAGCGGGGGAATCACAGATACGCAGTATTTT CSVGSGGITDTQYF TRBJ2-3 TRBV29-1 TRBD2 .
TGTGCCAGCAGTTTAAGGGGTATGGGACCTAGCAATCAGCCCCAGCATTTT CASSLRGMGPSNQPQHF TRBJ1-5 TRBV27 . few
TGTGCCAGCAGTACTCTCTACGAGCAGTACTTC CASSTLYEQYF TRBJ2-7 TRBV6-6 . few
TGTGCCTGGAGTCTAACTAGACAGCCCCAGCATTTT CAWSLTRQPQHF TRBJ1-5 TRBV30 . few
TGTGCCTGGGCAGGGGGCTACGGTCAGCCCCAGCATTTT CAWAGGYGQPQHF TRBJ1-5 TRBV30 TRBD1 .
TGTGCCAGCAGTGAAGGCGGGACTCCTTACAATGAGCAGTTCTTC CASSEGGTPYNEQFF TRBJ2-1 TRBV25-1 . once
TGCGCCAGCCGCTATGAATTACGGACGTATCATGGCTACACCTTC CASRYELRTYHGYTF TRBJ1-2 TRBV5-1 . .
TGTGCCAGCAGCTGGGAGGGAGGCCCCTACGAGCAGTACTTC CASSWEGGPYEQYF TRBJ2-7 TRBV5-6 TRBD2 medium-sized
TGCGCCAGCAGCCAAGAGTTGGGGTCGTATAATTCACCCCTCCACTTT CASSQELGSYNSPLHF TRBJ1-6 TRBV4-3 . .
TGTGCCTGGACGGGGTCCGTTAATGAAAAACTGTTTTTT CAWTGSVNEKLFF TRBJ1-4 TRBV30 . once
TGCGCCACCGCTCCATCCCAGTCGGATGACTATGGCTACACCTTC CATAPSQSDDYGYTF TRBJ1-2 TRBV4-1 . few
TGTGCCAGCAGCGGACAGAGCTCCTATAATTCACCCCTCCACTTT CASSGQSSYNSPLHF TRBJ1-6 TRBV7-2 . .
TGTGCCAGCAGCTTAGGACGACTCTACGAGCAGTACTTC CASSLGRLYEQYF TRBJ2-7 TRBV7-2 . .